Each of the 21 T cell receptor beta chains below was sequenced from the same sample in a study of patients and donors after allogeneic stem cell transplantation. TCRdb re-called the RT-PCR reads through MiXCR, storing one row per CDR3 protein. Altogether 920,000 or so distinct CDR3 sequences are present, approximately 19% being singletons, with the ten largest covering around 6%. The sequenced sample consisted of blood, either unsorted or a sorted T cell fraction (not recorded which). These receptor sequences come from a human donor who was either an allogeneic HSCT recipient or a stem cell or donor lymphocyte infusion donor (not recorded which). It is not recorded whose cells these are; they may come from a transplant donor.

The chain has TRBV4-1 and TRBJ2-6, with 8 positions matching TRBD2. Germline V gene sequence: CDR1 MGHRA, CDR2 YSYEKL. This CDR3 has 18 residues. V dropped 9 bases and J dropped 0; count of bases not matched to a gene: 13. The CDR3 here is CASLGREGAYSGANVLTF. CDR3 DNA: TGCGCCAGTCTCGGTCGGGAGGGCGCCTACTCTGGGGCCAACGTCCTGACTTTC.

The chain joins TRBV20-1 to TRBJ1-1; unclear D gene. Looked up from germline, CDR1 is DFQATT and CDR2 is SNEGSKA (reference sequence). The CDR3 is made up of 11 amino acids. The V and J ends lost 3 bases and 2 bases respectively, with 4 bases between them. CDR3 nucleotides: TGCAGTGCTAGGATAAACACTGAAGCTTTCTTT. Translating it yields CSARINTEAFF.

This clonotype has just a few counts. The CDR3 DNA is TGTGCCAGCTCACCAGTAGGGGGCCATAATTCACCCCTCCACTTT. As protein: CASSPVGGHNSPLHF. The chain recombines TRBV18 with TRBJ1-6; 7 bases are shared with TRBD1. Unmatched junction bases numbered 3, after V lost 2 bases and J lost 5 bases. Germline loops: CDR1 KGHSH, CDR2 LQKENI. CDR3 size: 15 residues.

The table lists this clonotype with a few counts. Written as DNA, the CDR3 is TGTGCCAGCAGCTTAGAAGGGGGGCCGAACACCGGGGAGCTGTTTTTT. Its translation: CASSLEGGPNTGELFF. This sequence joins TRBV7-3 and TRBJ2-2; either TRBD1 or TRBD2 may fit D (6 bases each). CDR3 length: 16 residues. The V gene lost 2 bases and the J gene lost 0 bases, with 10 bases spanning the gap. Germline CDR1 and CDR2: SGHTA and FQGTGA.

The chain recombines TRBV2 with TRBJ2-4; 7 bases agree with TRBD1. The trim removed 6 bases at V and 4 bases at J, leaving 6 bases unmatched. Germline-derived CDR1 and CDR2 are SNHLY and FYNNEI. This CDR3 has 14 amino acids. The CDR3 nucleotides are TGTGCCAGCAGCCCAGGGACAGCTAAAAACATTCAGTACTTC. Amino acids: CASSPGTAKNIQYF.

This clonotype was observed a handful of times. The rearrangement joins TRBV7-6 to TRBJ2-7; 8 bases line up with TRBD1. V lost 1 base and J lost 0; bases outside the gene matches: 2. The CDR3 has 15 residues. Germline V CDR1 and CDR2: SGHVS, FNYEAQ. Here the CDR3 reads CASSLGDRISYEQYF. The CDR3 bases are TGTGCCAGCAGCTTAGGGGACAGGATCTCCTACGAGCAGTACTTC. Combining the CDR3 with reference TRBV7-6 and TRBJ2-7 gives the whole variable domain GAGVSQSPRYKVTKRGQDVALRCDPISGHVSLYWYRQALGQGPEFLTYFNYEAQQDKSGLPNDRFSAERPEGSISTLTIQRTEQRDSAMYRCASSLGDRISYEQYFGPGTRLTVT.

This chain joins TRBV11-3 and TRBJ2-7; D not certain. Looked up from germline, CDR1 is SGHNT and CDR2 is YENEEA. The V end was cut by 0 bases, the J end by 2 bases, with 5 bases between. CDR3 length equals 13 residues. The CDR3 DNA reads TGTGCCAGCAGCTTAGACGTGGCCTACGAGCAGTACTTC. Its translation is CASSLDVAYEQYF. Together with reference TRBV11-3 and TRBJ2-7, the CDR3 gives the full variable domain: EAGVVQSPRYKIIEKKQPVAFWCNPISGHNTLYWYLQNLGQGPELLIRYENEEAVDDSQLPKDRFSAERLKGVDSTLKIQPAELGDSAVYLCASSLDVAYEQYFGPGTRLTVT.

The chain carries TRBV27 and TRBJ2-7; no reliable D call. CDR3 length: 12 amino acids. From germline, CDR1 is MNHEY and CDR2 SMNVEV (reference sequence). The V gene lost 4 bases and the J gene lost 4 bases, with 8 bases spanning the gap. In DNA form, the CDR3 reads TGTGCCAGCAGTTCACAGTTGTACGAGCAGTACTTC. Protein: CASSSQLYEQYF.

This sequence joins TRBV6-2 or TRBV6-3 and TRBJ1-1, with unresolved D. This CDR3 comprises 15 residues. V was cut by 3 bases and J by 0 bases, with 11 bases left in between. Germline CDR1 MNHEY, CDR2 SVGEGT. Written as DNA, the CDR3 is TGTGCCAGCAGTTATGAGCGCAGCATGAACACTGAAGCTTTCTTT. Encoded protein: CASSYERSMNTEAFF.

The chain couples TRBV20-1 to TRBJ2-1, with 8 nucleotides matching TRBD1. The V and J ends lost 4 bases and 7 bases, in that order; junction bases with no gene match: 9. The CDR3 runs 14 residues. The germline gives CDR1 DFQATT, CDR2 SNEGSKA (reference sequence). The CDR3 DNA reads TGCAGTGCTAAACCTGCAGGGGGCTGGAATGAGCAGTTCTTC. Translating gives CSAKPAGGWNEQFF.

The chain uses TRBV20-1 and TRBJ2-7, with 10 bases lining up with TRBD2. The length of the CDR3 is 14 residues. CDR1 is DFQATT, CDR2 SNEGSKA, per germline (reference sequence). V shed 5 bases and J 3 bases; nucleotides not matched to a gene: 7. CDR3 sequence (DNA): TGCAGTGCTTATAGGACTAGCGGAGGCTACGAGCAGTACTTC. It codes for CSAYRTSGGYEQYF.

The table lists this clonotype with a few counts. The chain joins TRBV14 to TRBJ2-3, with TRBD2 identical over 12 bases. In germline, CDR1 is SGHDN, CDR2 FVKESK. The CDR3 spans 17 residues. Unmatched junction bases numbered 9, after V lost 3 bases and J lost 5 bases. The CDR3 sequence: CASSQPSGRAFRDTQYF. The CDR3 DNA reads as TGTGCCAGCAGCCAGCCTAGCGGGAGGGCCTTTAGAGATACGCAGTATTTT.

The chain carries TRBV5-1 and TRBJ2-3; D unresolved. This CDR3 contains 15 residues. The germline V and J ends were trimmed by 1 base and 2 bases, with 11 bases remaining between them. Germline CDR1 reads SGHRS; CDR2 reads YFSETQ. The CDR3 spells CASSLPGSPTDTQYF. In nucleotides, the CDR3 is TGCGCCAGCAGCTTGCCCGGGTCTCCCACAGATACGCAGTATTTT.

The chain uses TRBV4-3 and TRBJ2-7; D possibly corresponds to TRBD1 (5 bases). V was pared by 0 bases and J by 2 bases, with 8 bases between. The CDR3 is 14 residues long. Germline CDR1 and CDR2: LGHNA and YSLEER. This CDR3 is CASSQDWTTYEQYF. DNA of the CDR3: TGCGCCAGCAGCCAAGATTGGACAACCTACGAGCAGTACTTC.

This clonotype occurred a few times. The chain joins TRBV5-1 to TRBJ1-3; D is uncertain. The germline CDR1 and CDR2 sequences are SGHRS and YFSETQ. The CDR3 covers 15 residues. V lost 6 bases and J lost 0, with 13 bases in between. DNA of the CDR3: TGCGCCAGCAAGCTGAAGGCCTGCTCTGGAAACACCATATATTTT. It codes for CASKLKACSGNTIYF.

In its sample, this clonotype was seen many times. The V and J genes are TRBV29-1 and TRBJ2-1; 9 bases fit TRBD2. V shed 4 bases, J shed 10 bases, and the junction held 8 bases outside the gene matches. Germline V gene data show CDR1 as SQVTM and CDR2 as ANQGSEA. The CDR3 extends over 13 amino acids. The CDR3, as DNA: TGCAGCGTTGGGCCTAGCGGGACTCCGGAGCAGTTCTTC. It translates to CSVGPSGTPEQFF.

V and J are TRBV12-3 or TRBV12-4 and TRBJ1-1, with TRBD1 matching 8 bases. V shed 6 bases and J 11 bases; nucleotides not matched to a gene: 17. CDR3 length equals 15 residues. The CDR3 DNA is TGTGCCAGCAGGAGGCAGGGGGCGGGGATGATCGGGGCTTTCTTT. Amino acids: CASRRQGAGMIGAFF.

This clonotype was picked up many times. This chain joins TRBV6-2 or TRBV6-3 and TRBJ2-1, with D perhaps matching TRBD2 (7 bases). Trimming removed 5 bases from V and 6 bases from J, with 14 bases in between. The CDR3 runs 14 residues. CDR1 MNHEY and CDR2 SVGEGT come from the germline V gene. The CDR3, as DNA: TGTGCCAGCAGTCTTTGGGGGGGGCGCAATGAGCAGTTCTTC. Encoded protein: CASSLWGGRNEQFF.

This clonotype was seen ten or more times. V usage is TRBV4-2 and J usage is TRBJ2-1; perhaps TRBD2 as D (5 bases). Trimming removed 1 base at V and 12 bases at J, with 16 bases between. The germline CDR1 and CDR2 sequences are LGHNA and YNFKEQ. The CDR3 covers 14 residues. CDR3 nucleotides: TGTGCCAGCAGCCAAGGCGGGTCCCCCTTGGCGCAGTTCTTC. Protein: CASSQGGSPLAQFF.

The CDR3 sequence: CASSVGSPTEAFF. The CDR3 DNA is TGTGCCAGCAGCGTAGGTAGTCCCACTGAAGCTTTCTTT. The chain couples TRBV9 to TRBJ1-1; D not resolved. Germline V gene data show CDR1 as SGDLS and CDR2 as YYNGEE. Trimming pared 0 bases from V and 4 bases from J, leaving 7 bases between. The CDR3 has 13 residues.

The V and J genes are TRBV5-5 and TRBJ1-5; D is undetermined. Germline values: CDR1 SGHKS, CDR2 YYEKEE (reference sequence). This CDR3 contains 14 residues. Trimming removed 8 bases from V and 3 bases from J, with 15 bases in between. The CDR3 DNA sequence: TGTGCCAGTCGGGCAGTTCTTTCCAATCAGCCCCAGCATTTT. It translates to CASRAVLSNQPQHF. The whole variable domain, remainder taken from reference TRBV5-5 and TRBJ1-5, is DAGVTQSPTHLIKTRGQQVTLRCSPISGHKSVSWYQQVLGQGPQFIFQYYEKEERGRGNFPDRFSARQFPNYSSELNVNALLLGDSALYLCASRAVLSNQPQHFGDGTRLSIL.